The sequence of this TCR beta chain was determined in a study of T cells in Graves' hyperthyroidism and ophthalmopathy. CDR3 size: 16 residues. CDR1 SGHRS and CDR2 YFSETQ come from the germline V gene. V shed 0 bases, J shed 3 bases, and the junction held 3 bases outside the gene matches. Used for diagnoses were clinical symptoms, serum thyroxine and TRAb, thyroid ultrasound and orbital computed tomography. The PBMCs studied were ones that came from 9 to 10 ml fresh peripheral blood. Authors of the study amplified TCR beta CDR3 regions from RNA transcripts. Carried out on the TCR CDR3, a first-round RT-PCR used the HTBI primer set. A single record per CDR3 protein comes from TCRdb applying MiXCR to the multiplex PCR reads. The profile shows approximately 330,000 distinct CDR3 sequences, roughly 21% of them singletons. This clonotype was counted at least ten times. The antigen is undetermined. General study findings and limits: The model anticipated ophthalmopathy a median approximately 6.6 months pre-onset.

This TCR came from a woman in her forties or fifties with Graves' hyperthyroidism. The chain recombines TRBV5-1 with TRBJ2-1; 10 nucleotides match TRBD2. The sample comprised blood. CDR3 sequence: CASSLVVAGGYNEQFF. The CDR3 nucleotides are TGCGCCAGCAGCTTGGTGGTAGCGGGAGGCTACAATGAGCAGTTCTTC.